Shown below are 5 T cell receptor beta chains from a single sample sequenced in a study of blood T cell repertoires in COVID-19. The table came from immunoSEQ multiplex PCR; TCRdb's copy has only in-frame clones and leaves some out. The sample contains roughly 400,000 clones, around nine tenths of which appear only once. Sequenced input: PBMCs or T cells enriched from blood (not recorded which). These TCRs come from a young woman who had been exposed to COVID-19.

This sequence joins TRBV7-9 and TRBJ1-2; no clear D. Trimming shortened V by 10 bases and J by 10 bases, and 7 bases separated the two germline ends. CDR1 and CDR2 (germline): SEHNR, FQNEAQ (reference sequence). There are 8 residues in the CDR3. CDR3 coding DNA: TGTGCCACCTTACTCTACACCTTC. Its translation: CATLLYTF.

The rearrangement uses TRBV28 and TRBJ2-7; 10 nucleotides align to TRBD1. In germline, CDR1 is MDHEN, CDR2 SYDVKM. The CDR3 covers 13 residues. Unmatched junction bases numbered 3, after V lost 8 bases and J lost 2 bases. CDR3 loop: CASGQGVTYEQYF. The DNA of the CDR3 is TGTGCCAGCGGACAGGGGGTGACCTACGAGCAGTACTTC.

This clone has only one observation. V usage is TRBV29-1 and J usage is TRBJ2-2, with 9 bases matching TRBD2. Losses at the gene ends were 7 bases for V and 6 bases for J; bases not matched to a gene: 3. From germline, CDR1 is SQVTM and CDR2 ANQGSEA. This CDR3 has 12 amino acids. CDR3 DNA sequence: TGCAGCGGGGAGCGGGGGGCCGGGGAGCTGTTTTTT. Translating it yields CSGERGAGELFF.

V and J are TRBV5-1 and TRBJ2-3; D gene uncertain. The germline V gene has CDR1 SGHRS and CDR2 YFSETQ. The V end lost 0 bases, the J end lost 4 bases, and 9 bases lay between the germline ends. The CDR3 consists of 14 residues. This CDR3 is CASSLGQVPDTQYF. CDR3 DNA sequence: TGCGCCAGCAGCTTGGGGCAGGTTCCAGATACGCAGTATTTT.

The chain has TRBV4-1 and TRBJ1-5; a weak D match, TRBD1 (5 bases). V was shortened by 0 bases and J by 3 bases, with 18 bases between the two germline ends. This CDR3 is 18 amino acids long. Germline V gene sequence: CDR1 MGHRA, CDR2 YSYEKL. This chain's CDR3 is CASSQDYIGGGVNQPQHF. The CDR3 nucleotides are TGCGCCAGCAGCCAAGACTATATTGGGGGGGGAGTCAATCAGCCCCAGCATTTT.